The entry that follows covers one TCR beta chain sequence. Antigen: not known. Time point: blood 4 weeks post-SBRT, at nephrectomy. The treatment is: 15 Gy SBRT to primary tumor, nephrectomy 4 weeks later. Nephrectomy followed 15 Gy stereotactic body radiation by 4 weeks. Clear cell pathology was present in this patient's renal cell carcinoma. Deletions cut 1 base from V and 4 bases from J, with 16 bases between. The germline CDR1 and CDR2 sequences are MGHRA and YSYEKL. CDR3 size: 16 residues. This entry is derived from a study of radiation and T cells in renal cell carcinoma. Study-level results: Top tumor clonotypes rose in blood 2 weeks post-radiation, then contracted. Without pretreatment biopsies, baseline tumor clonotype presence was undetermined.

Sequencing used immunoSEQ multiplex PCR; TCRdb keeps in-frame clones, though not all of them. The profile shows about 78,000 clones, roughly nine tenths of them singletons. The input for sequencing was blood, taken from a patient whose treatment included radiotherapy and nephrectomy. The receptor was derived from a woman aged 65 to 85 with renal cell carcinoma. The chain has TRBV4-1 and TRBJ1-2; maybe TRBD1 (5 bases). The CDR3 DNA follows: TGCGCCAGCAGCCAAGTTTTTGACAGACGGGCCTATGGCTACACCTTC. Its translation is CASSQVFDRRAYGYTF.